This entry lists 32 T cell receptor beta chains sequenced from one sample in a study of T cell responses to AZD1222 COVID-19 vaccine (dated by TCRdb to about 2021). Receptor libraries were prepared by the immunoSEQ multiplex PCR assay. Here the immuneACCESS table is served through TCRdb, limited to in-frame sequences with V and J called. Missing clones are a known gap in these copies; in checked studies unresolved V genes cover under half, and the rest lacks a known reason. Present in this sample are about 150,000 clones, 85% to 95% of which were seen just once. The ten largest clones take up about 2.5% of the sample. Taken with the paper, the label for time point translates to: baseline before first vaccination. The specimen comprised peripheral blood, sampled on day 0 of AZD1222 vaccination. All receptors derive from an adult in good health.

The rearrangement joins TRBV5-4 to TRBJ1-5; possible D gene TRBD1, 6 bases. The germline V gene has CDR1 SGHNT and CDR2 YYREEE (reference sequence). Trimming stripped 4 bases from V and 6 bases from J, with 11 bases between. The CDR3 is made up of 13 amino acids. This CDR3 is CASSPDRSQPQHF. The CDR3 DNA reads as TGTGCCAGCAGCCCGGACAGAAGTCAGCCCCAGCATTTT.

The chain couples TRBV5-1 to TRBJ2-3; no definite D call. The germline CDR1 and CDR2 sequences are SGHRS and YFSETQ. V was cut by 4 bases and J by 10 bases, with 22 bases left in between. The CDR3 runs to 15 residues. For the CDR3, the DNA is TGCGCCAGCAGCGTATCGAACGAAGGACCCCCTCCGCAGTATTTT. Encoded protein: CASSVSNEGPPPQYF.

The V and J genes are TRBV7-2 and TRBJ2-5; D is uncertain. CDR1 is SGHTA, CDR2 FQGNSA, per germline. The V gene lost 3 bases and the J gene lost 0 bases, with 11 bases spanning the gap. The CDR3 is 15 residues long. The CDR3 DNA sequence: TGTGCCAGCAGCTTCTTTACTTCCTACCAAGAGACCCAGTACTTC. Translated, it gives CASSFFTSYQETQYF.

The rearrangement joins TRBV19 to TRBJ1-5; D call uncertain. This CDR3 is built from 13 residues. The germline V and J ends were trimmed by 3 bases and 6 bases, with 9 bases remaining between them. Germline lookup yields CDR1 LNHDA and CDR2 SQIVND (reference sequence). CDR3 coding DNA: TGTGCCAGTAGTATCCAGACCTCTCAGCCCCAGCATTTT. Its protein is CASSIQTSQPQHF. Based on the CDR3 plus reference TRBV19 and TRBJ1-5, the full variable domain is DGGITQSPKYLFRKEGQNVTLSCEQNLNHDAMYWYRQDPGQGLRLIYYSQIVNDFQKGDIAEGYSVSREKKESFPLTVTSAQKNPTAFYLCASSIQTSQPQHFGDGTRLSIL.

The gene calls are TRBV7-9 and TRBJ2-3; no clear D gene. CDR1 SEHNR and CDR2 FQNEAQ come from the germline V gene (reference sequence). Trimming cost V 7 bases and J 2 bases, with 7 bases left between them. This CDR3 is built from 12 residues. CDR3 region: CASISSTDTQYF. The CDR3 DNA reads TGTGCCAGCATCAGCTCCACAGATACGCAGTATTTT.

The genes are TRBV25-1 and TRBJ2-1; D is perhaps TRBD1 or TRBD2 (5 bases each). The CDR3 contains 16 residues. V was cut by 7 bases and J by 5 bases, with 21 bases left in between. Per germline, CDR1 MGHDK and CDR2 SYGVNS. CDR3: CASTVGPSLGHNEQFF. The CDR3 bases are TGTGCCAGCACTGTGGGACCTTCGTTAGGACACAATGAGCAGTTCTTC. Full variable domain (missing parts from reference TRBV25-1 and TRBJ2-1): EADIYQTPRYLVIGTGKKITLECSQTMGHDKMYWYQQDPGMELHLIHYSYGVNSTEKGDLSSESTVSRIRTEHFPLTLESARPSHTSQYLCASTVGPSLGHNEQFFGPGTRLTVL.

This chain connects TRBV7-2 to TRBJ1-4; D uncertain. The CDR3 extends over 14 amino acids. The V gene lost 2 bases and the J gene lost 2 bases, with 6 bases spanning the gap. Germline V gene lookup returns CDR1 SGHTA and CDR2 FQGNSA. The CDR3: CASSLRGTNEKLFF. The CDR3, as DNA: TGTGCCAGCAGCTTAAGAGGGACTAATGAAAAACTGTTTTTT. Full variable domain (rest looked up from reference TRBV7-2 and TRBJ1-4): GAGVSQSPSNKVTEKGKDVELRCDPISGHTALYWYRQSLGQGLEFLIYFQGNSAPDKSGLPSDRFSAERTGGSVSTLTIQRTQQEDSAVYLCASSLRGTNEKLFFGSGTQLSVL.

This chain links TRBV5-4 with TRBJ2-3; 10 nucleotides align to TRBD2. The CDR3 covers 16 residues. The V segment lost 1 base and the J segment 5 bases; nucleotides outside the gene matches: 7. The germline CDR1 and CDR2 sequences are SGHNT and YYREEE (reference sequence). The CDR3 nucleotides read TGTGCCAGCAGCTTGTCTAGCGGGAGAGGCAGAGATACGCAGTATTTT. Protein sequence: CASSLSSGRGRDTQYF.

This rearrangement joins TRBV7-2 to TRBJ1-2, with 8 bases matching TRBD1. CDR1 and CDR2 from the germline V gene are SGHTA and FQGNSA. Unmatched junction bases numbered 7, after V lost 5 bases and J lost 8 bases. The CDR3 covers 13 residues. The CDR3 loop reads CASSEQGARGYTF. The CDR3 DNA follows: TGTGCCAGCAGCGAGCAGGGGGCGAGGGGCTACACCTTC.

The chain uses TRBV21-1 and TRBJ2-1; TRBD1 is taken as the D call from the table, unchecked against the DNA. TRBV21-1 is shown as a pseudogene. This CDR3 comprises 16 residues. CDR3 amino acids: CASSRRETGVYNEQFF. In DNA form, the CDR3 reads TGTGCCAGCAGCAGGCGAGAGACAGGGGTTTACAATGAGCAGTTCTTC.

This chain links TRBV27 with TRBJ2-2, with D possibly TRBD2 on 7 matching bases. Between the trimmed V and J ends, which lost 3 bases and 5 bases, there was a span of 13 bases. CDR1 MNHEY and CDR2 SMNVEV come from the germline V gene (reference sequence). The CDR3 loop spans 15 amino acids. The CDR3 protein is CASSFGGAGTGELFF. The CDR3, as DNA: TGTGCCAGCAGTTTTGGGGGGGCAGGTACCGGGGAGCTGTTTTTT.

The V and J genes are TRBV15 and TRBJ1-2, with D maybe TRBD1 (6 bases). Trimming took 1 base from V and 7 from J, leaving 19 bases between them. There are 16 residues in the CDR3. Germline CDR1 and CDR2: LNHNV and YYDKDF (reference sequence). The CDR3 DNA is TGTGCCACCAGCAGAGGAAGGGGGGCAGGGTCGGCTGGCTACACCTTC. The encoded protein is CATSRGRGAGSAGYTF.

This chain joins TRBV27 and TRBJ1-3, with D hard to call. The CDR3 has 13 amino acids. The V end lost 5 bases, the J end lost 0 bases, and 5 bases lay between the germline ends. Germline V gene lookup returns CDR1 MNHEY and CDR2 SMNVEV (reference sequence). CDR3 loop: CASSPASGNTIYF. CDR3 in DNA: TGTGCCAGCAGTCCGGCCTCTGGAAACACCATATATTTT.

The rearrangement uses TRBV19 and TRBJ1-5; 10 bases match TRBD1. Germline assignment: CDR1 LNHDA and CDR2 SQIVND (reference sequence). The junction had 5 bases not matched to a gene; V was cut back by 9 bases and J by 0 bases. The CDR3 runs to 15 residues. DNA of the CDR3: TGTGCCAGCTGGGGACAGGGGATTAGCAATCAGCCCCAGCATTTT. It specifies CASWGQGISNQPQHF.

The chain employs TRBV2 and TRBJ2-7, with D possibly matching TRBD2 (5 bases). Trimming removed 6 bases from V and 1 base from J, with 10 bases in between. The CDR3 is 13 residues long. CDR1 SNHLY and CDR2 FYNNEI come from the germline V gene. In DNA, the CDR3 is TGTGCCAGCAGCAAGGACTCTTCCTACGAGCAGTACTTC. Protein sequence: CASSKDSSYEQYF.

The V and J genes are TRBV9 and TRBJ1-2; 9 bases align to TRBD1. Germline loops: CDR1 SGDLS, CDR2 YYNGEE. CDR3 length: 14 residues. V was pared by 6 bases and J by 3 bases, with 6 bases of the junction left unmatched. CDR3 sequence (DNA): TGTGCCAGCATGACGGACAGGGGCGACTATGGCTACACCTTC. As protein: CASMTDRGDYGYTF.

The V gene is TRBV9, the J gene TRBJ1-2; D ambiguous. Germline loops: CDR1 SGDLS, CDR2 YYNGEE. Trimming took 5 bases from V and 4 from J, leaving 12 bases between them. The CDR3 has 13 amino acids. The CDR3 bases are TGTGCCAGCAGGGGCCCGACCAGCTATGGCTACACCTTC. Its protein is CASRGPTSYGYTF.

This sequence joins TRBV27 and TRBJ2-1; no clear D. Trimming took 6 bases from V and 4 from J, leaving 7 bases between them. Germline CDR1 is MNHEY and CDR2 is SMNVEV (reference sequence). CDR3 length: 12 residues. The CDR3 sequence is CASRTQYNEQFF. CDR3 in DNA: TGTGCCAGCAGGACACAATACAATGAGCAGTTCTTC.

The CDR3 is CASSLYYAGVLQETQYF. The CDR3 DNA sequence: TGCGCCAGCAGCCTGTATTATGCGGGGGTCCTCCAAGAGACCCAGTACTTC. This sequence joins TRBV4-1 and TRBJ2-5, with 7 bases lining up with TRBD2. CDR1 is MGHRA, CDR2 YSYEKL, per germline. With V trimmed by 4 bases and J by 1 base, 12 bases remained unmatched. This CDR3 region has 17 residues.

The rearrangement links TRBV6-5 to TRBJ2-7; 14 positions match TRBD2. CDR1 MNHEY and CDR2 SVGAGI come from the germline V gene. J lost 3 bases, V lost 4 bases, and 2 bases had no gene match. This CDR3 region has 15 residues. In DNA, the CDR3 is TGTGCCAGCAGTTCCGGACTAGCGGGAGGCTACGAGCAGTACTTC. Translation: CASSSGLAGGYEQYF.

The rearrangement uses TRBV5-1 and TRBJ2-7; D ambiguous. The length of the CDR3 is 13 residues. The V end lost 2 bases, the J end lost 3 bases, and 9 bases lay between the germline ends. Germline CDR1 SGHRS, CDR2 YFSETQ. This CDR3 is CASSFDMNYEQYF. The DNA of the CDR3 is TGCGCCAGCAGCTTCGATATGAACTACGAGCAGTACTTC.

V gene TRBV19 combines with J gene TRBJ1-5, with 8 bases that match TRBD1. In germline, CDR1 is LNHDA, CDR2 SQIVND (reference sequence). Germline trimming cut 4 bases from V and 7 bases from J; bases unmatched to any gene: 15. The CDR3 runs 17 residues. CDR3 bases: TGTGCCAGTAGTAAGTCCCCGGCAGGGGGCGTTGGGCAGCCCCAGCATTTT. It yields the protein CASSKSPAGGVGQPQHF. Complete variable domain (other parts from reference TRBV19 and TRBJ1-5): DGGITQSPKYLFRKEGQNVTLSCEQNLNHDAMYWYRQDPGQGLRLIYYSQIVNDFQKGDIAEGYSVSREKKESFPLTVTSAQKNPTAFYLCASSKSPAGGVGQPQHFGDGTRLSIL.

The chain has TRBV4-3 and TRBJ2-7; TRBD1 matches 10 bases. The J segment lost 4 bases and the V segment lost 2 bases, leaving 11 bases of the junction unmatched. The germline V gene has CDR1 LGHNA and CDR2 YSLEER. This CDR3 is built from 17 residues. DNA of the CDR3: TGCGCCAGCAGCCAAACCGCACAGGGACAGGGGTCGTACGAGCAGTACTTC. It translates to CASSQTAQGQGSYEQYF.

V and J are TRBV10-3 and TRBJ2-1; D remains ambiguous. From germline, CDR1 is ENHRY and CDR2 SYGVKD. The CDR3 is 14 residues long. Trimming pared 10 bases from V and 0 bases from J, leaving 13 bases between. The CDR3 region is CATLDGSSYNEQFF. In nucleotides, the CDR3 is TGTGCCACGTTAGACGGAAGCTCCTACAATGAGCAGTTCTTC.

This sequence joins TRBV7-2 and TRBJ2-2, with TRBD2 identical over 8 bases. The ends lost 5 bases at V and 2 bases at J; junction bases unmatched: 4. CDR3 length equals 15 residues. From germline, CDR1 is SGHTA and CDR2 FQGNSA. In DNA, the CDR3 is TGTGCCAGCAGCCCAGCGGGGGCTAACACCGGGGAGCTGTTTTTT. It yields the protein CASSPAGANTGELFF.

The CDR3 bases are TGTGCCAGCAGGTCCGGGAGCGATGTCTACACCTTC. Translated: CASRSGSDVYTF. V and J are TRBV6-5 and TRBJ1-2; the D is unclear. This CDR3 spans 12 amino acids. Germline CDR1 MNHEY, CDR2 SVGAGI. V gave up 6 bases and J gave up 10 bases, with 15 bases separating them.

CDR3 residues: CASSYPGGSQPQHF. CDR3 in DNA: TGTGCCAGCAGTTACCCAGGGGGTTCGCAGCCCCAGCATTTT. The V call is TRBV6-2 or TRBV6-3, the J call TRBJ1-5, with TRBD1 matching 7 bases. This CDR3 is 14 amino acids long. V trimming: 2 bases; J trimming: 7 bases; junction bases outside the gene matches: 5. Germline values: CDR1 MNHEY, CDR2 SVGEGT.

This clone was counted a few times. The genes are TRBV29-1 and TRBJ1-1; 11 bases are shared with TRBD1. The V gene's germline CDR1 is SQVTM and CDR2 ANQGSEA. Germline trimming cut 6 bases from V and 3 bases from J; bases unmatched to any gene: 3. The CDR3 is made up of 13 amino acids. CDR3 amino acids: CSVRTGGHTEAFF. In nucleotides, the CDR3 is TGCAGCGTCCGGACAGGGGGCCACACTGAAGCTTTCTTT. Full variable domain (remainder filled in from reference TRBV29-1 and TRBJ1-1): SAVISQKPSRDICQRGTSLTIQCQVDSQVTMMFWYRQQPGQSLTLIATANQGSEATYESGFVIDKFPISRPNLTFSTLTVSNMSPEDSSIYLCSVRTGGHTEAFFGQGTRLTVV.

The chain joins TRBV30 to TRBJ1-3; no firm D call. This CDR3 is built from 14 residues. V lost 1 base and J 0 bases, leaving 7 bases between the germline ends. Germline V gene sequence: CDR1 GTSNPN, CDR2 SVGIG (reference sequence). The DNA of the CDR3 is TGTGCCTGGAGTGGAGCCTACTCTGGAAACACCATATATTTT. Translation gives CAWSGAYSGNTIYF.

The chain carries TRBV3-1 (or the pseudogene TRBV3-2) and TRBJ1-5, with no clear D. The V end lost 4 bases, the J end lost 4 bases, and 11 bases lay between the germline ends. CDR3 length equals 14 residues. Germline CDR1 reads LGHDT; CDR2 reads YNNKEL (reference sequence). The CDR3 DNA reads TGTGCCAGCAGCCTCGGGCCTTTGAATCAGCCCCAGCATTTT. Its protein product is CASSLGPLNQPQHF.

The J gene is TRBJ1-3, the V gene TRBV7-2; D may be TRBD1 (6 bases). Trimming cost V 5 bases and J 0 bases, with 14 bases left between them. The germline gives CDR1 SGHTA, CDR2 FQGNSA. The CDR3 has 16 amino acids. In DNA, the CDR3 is TGTGCCAGCAGCGGAGGGGGAGTACGCTCTGGAAACACCATATATTTT. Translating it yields CASSGGGVRSGNTIYF.

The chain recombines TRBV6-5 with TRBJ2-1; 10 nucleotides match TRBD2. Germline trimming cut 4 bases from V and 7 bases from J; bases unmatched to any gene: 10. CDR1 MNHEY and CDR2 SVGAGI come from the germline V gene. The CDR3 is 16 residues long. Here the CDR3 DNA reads TGTGCCAGCAGTTTCACTAGCGGGATGGGGGGTAATGAGCAGTTCTTC. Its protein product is CASSFTSGMGGNEQFF.